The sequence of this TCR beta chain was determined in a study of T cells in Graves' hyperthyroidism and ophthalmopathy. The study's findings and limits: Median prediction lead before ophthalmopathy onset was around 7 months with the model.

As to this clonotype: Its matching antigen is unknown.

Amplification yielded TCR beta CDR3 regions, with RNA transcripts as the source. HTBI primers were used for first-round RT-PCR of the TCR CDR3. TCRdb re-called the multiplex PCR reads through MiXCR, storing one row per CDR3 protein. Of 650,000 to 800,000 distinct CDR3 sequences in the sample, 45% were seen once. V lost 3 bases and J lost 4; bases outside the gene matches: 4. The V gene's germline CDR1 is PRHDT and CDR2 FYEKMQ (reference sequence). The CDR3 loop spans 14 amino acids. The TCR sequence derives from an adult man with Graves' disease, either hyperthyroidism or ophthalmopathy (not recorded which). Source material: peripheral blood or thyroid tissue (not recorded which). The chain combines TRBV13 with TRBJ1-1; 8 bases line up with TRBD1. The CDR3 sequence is CASSFQGAGTEAFF. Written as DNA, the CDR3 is TGTGCCAGCAGCTTTCAGGGGGCCGGCACTGAAGCTTTCTTT.